These T cell receptor beta chains were read from a single sample in a study of glioma-infiltrating T cells. Via MiXCR, TCRdb re-called the multiplex PCR reads, giving one row per CDR3 protein. The data contain about 180,000 distinct CDR3 sequences, about 47% of them singletons. Sequencing was carried out using glioma tissue, nonneoplastic brain tissue, or PBMCs (not recorded which). The receptors here all came from a human donor with low-grade glioma or glioblastoma, undergoing nonglioma brain surgery, or in good health (not recorded which). CDR3s include the opening cysteine and the closing phenylalanine or tryptophan. D genes are given only for firm matches. A clone size is listed for some rows: how often the clone was seen (once, few, many), or a class if it is expanded.

length	J	V	size	D	DNA	CDR3
15	TRBJ1-1	TRBV11-1	many	-	TGTGCCAGCAGCTCCAGAGTTGGACAGTACACTGAAGCTTTCTTT	CASSSRVGQYTEAFF
12	TRBJ2-2	TRBV20-1	-	TRBD1	TGCAGTGAACAGGGGGTCACCGGGGAGCTGTTTTTT	CSEQGVTGELFF
16	TRBJ2-3	TRBV20-1	-	TRBD2	TGCAGTGCCCTCGGACTAGCGGGAGGGGGCACAGATACGCAGTATTTT	CSALGLAGGGTDTQYF
12	TRBJ2-1	TRBV2	many	TRBD2	TGTGCCAGCAGCGGGAGGTTTAATGAGCAGTTCTTC	CASSGRFNEQFF
13	TRBJ2-7	TRBV20-1	-	TRBD2	TGCAGTGCGCCGACTAGCGGGAGTATGGAGCAGTACTTC	CSAPTSGSMEQYF
14	TRBJ2-7	TRBV28	many	-	TGTGCCAGCAGTTTATCACAGTCCCCCTACGAGCAGTACTTC	CASSLSQSPYEQYF
14	TRBJ2-1	TRBV29-1	few	-	TGCAGCGTTGATCCGTCAGGCCAGTACAATGAGCAGTTCTTC	CSVDPSGQYNEQFF
13	TRBJ1-5	TRBV19	many	-	TGTGCCAGTAGTTCGGGGTGGAATCAGCCCCAGCATTTT	CASSSGWNQPQHF
18	TRBJ1-5	TRBV7-2	-	-	TGTGCCAGCAGCCACCAACGCGGGGAGGCTCGCGGCAATCAGCCCCAGCATTTT	CASSHQRGEARGNQPQHF
14	TRBJ1-1	TRBV20-1	-	-	TGCAGTGCAGAGAAGGAGTCCCATATCCCTGAAGCTTTCTTT	CSAEKESHIPEAFF
13	TRBJ1-3	TRBV14	many	TRBD1	TGTGCCAGCAGCCCAGGGGGCGGAAACACCATATATTTT	CASSPGGGNTIYF
12	TRBJ2-5	TRBV6-1	many	-	TGTGCCAGCGGGGGGGCCAGAGAGACCCAGTACTTC	CASGGARETQYF
16	TRBJ1-5	TRBV7-2	-	-	TGTGCCAGCAGCCTAAGGGGACGGAATAGAAATCAGCCCCAGCATTTT	CASSLRGRNRNQPQHF
14	TRBJ1-2	TRBV20-1	many	-	TGCAGTGCTAGTACGACCGGGTCTAACTATGGCTACACCTTC	CSASTTGSNYGYTF
16	TRBJ2-7	TRBV5-4	-	TRBD2	TGTGCCAGCAGCTTGGGACTAGCGGGGTCCCATGGCGAGCAGTACTTC	CASSLGLAGSHGEQYF
16	TRBJ2-7	TRBV20-1	many	-	TGCAGTGCTTTCAGCCCGCGGGCGGACTCAAACTACGAGCAGTACTTC	CSAFSPRADSNYEQYF
14	TRBJ1-2	TRBV5-1	few	-	TGCGCCAGCATTAGGATTCCCGGGGGCGACGGCTACACCTTC	CASIRIPGGDGYTF
16	TRBJ2-7	TRBV27	many	-	TGTGCCAGCAGTTTGGTCGGTTCCAGCGTCTCCTACGAGCAGTACTTC	CASSLVGSSVSYEQYF
16	TRBJ2-1	TRBV20-1	many	TRBD2	TGCAGTGCCCGCCCGACTAGCGGGAGGGCATACAATGAGCAGTTCTTC	CSARPTSGRAYNEQFF
15	TRBJ1-3	TRBV6-1	-	-	TGTGCCAGAAGTGAAGGGCCCGAAGCTGGAAACACCGTATATTTT	CARSEGPEAGNTVYF
14	TRBJ1-5	TRBV27	many	-	TGTGCCAGCCGCCGACCGGGAGGCAATCAGCCCCAGCATTTT	CASRRPGGNQPQHF
15	TRBJ2-5	TRBV7-2	many	-	TGTGCCAGCAGCCCTCGACTGGGGATAATGGAGACCCAGTACTTC	CASSPRLGIMETQYF
14	TRBJ2-5	TRBV11-2	few	-	TGTGCCAGCAGCTCCCTGAGGGCAGAAGAGACCCAGTACTTC	CASSSLRAEETQYF
16	TRBJ1-5	TRBV28	many	-	TGTGCCAGCAGTTTAAGGAGTTGGGGCAGGGCTCAGCCCCAGCATTTT	CASSLRSWGRAQPQHF
16	TRBJ2-5	TRBV7-2	-	-	TGTGCCAGCAGCCGGGCCGGGAATAGAGGAGAAGAGACCCAGTACTTC	CASSRAGNRGEETQYF
14	TRBJ2-1	TRBV7-9	-	TRBD2	TGTGCCAGCACCAGCGGGAGGAAAGGACGTGAGCAGTTCTTC	CASTSGRKGREQFF
14	TRBJ2-7	TRBV19	many	TRBD1	TGTGCCAGTCGCTCGACAGGGGGATTCGCCGAGCAGTACTTC	CASRSTGGFAEQYF
15	TRBJ1-3	TRBV20-1	many	-	TGCAGTGCTAGAGACTTCCAGGATTATGGAAACACCATATATTTT	CSARDFQDYGNTIYF
14	TRBJ2-3	TRBV12-5	-	TRBD2	TGTGCTAGTGCCAGGGGACTAGCGATAGATACGCAGTATTTT	CASARGLAIDTQYF
15	TRBJ1-5	TRBV7-8	many	TRBD1	TGTGCCAGCACCCCGATACAGGGGATTGGTCAGCCCCAGCATTTT	CASTPIQGIGQPQHF
13	TRBJ2-5	TRBV28	many	-	TGTGCCAGCAGTTTATACAGGAAAGAGACCCAGTACTTC	CASSLYRKETQYF
11	TRBJ1-2	TRBV19	few	-	TGTGCCAGTAGTATGGGGAATGGCTACACCTTC	CASSMGNGYTF
13	TRBJ1-2	TRBV28	many	TRBD1	TGTGCCAGCAGATCAGGGGGCGGCTACGGCTACACCTTC	CASRSGGGYGYTF
12	TRBJ2-4	TRBV2	few	-	TGTGCCAGCAGTGATACAGAAAACATTCAGTACTTC	CASSDTENIQYF
14	TRBJ2-3	TRBV6-6	-	-	TGTGCCAGCAGTGACGGTTTTATGACAGATACGCAGTATTTT	CASSDGFMTDTQYF
15	TRBJ1-5	TRBV7-6	many	-	TGTGCCAGCAGCTTGAATGTAGGAGGGAACCAGCCCCAGCATTTT	CASSLNVGGNQPQHF
15	TRBJ2-7	TRBV2	many	-	TGTGCCAGCAGCGAGGACTATCTGAGCTCCTACGAGCAGTACTTC	CASSEDYLSSYEQYF